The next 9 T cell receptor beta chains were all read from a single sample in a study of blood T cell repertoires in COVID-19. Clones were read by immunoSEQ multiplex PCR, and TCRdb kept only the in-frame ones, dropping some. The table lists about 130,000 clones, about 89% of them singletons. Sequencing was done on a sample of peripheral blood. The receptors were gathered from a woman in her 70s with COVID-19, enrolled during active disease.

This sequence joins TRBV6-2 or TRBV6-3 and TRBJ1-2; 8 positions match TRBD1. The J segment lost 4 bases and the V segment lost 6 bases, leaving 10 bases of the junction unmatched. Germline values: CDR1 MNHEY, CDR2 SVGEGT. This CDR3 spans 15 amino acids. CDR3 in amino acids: CASSPEDRGIYGYTF. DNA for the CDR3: TGTGCCAGCAGCCCAGAAGACAGGGGAATCTATGGCTACACCTTC.

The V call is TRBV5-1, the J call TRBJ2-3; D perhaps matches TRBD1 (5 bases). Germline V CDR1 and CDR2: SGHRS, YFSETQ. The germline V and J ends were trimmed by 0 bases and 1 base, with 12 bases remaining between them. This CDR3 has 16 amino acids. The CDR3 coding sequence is TGCGCCAGCAGCTTGGTGAGTGGGGCCGGCACAGATACGCAGTATTTT. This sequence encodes CASSLVSGAGTDTQYF.

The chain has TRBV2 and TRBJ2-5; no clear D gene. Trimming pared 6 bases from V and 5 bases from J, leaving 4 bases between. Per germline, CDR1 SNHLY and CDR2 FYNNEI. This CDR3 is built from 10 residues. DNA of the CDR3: TGTGCCAGCAGGGGCGAGACCCAGTACTTC. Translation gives CASRGETQYF.

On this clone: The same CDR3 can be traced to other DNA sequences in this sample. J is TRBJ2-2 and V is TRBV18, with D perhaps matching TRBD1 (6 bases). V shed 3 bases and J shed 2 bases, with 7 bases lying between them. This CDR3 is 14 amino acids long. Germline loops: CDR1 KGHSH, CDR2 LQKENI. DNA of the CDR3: TGTGCCAGCTCACCGACAGGAAACACCGGGGAGCTGTTTTTT. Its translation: CASSPTGNTGELFF.

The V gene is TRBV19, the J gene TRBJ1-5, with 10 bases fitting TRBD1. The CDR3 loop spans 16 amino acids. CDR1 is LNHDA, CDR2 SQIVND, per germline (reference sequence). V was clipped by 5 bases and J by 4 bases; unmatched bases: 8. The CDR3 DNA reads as TGTGCCAGTAGTGCCCGGGACAGGGGTCGAAATCAGCCCCAGCATTTT. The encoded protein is CASSARDRGRNQPQHF.

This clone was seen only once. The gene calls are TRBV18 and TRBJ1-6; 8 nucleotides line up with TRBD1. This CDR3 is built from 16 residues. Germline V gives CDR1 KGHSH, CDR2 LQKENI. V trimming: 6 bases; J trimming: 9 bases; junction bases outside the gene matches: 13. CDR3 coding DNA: TGTGCCAGCTCCCAGGGACAGGCTTCGGGGAGTTCACCCCTCCACTTT. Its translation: CASSQGQASGSSPLHF.

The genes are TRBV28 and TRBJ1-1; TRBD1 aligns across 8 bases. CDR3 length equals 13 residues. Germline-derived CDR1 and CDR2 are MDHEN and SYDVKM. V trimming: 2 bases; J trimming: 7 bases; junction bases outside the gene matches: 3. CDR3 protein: CASSLQGAVEAFF. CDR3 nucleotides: TGTGCCAGCAGTTTACAGGGGGCTGTTGAAGCTTTCTTT.

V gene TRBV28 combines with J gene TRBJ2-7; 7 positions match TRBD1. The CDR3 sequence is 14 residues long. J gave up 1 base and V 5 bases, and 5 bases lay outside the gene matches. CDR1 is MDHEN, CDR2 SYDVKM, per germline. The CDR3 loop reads CASSPPGQSYEQYF. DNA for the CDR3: TGTGCCAGCAGTCCGCCGGGACAGTCCTACGAGCAGTACTTC. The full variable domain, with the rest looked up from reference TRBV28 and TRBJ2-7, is DVKVTQSSRYLVKRTGEKVFLECVQDMDHENMFWYRQDPGLGLRLIYFSYDVKMKEKGDIPEGYSVSREKKERFSLILESASTNQTSMYLCASSPPGQSYEQYFGPGTRLTVT.

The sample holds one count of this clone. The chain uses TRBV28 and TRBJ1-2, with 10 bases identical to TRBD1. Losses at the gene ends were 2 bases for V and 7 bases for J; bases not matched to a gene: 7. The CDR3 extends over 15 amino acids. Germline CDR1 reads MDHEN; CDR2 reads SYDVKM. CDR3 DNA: TGTGCCAGCAGTTTAGGGGACAGGGGATTTATTGGCTACACCTTC. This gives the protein CASSLGDRGFIGYTF.